This T cell receptor (beta chain) appears in the sequencing data of a study of T cell responses to AZD1222 COVID-19 vaccine. Broader study findings: Nearly half of spike-specific TCRs reportedly target variant regions that are unmutated in the B.1.351 and B.1.1.7 variants. It was only a handful of AZD1222 recipients who were seropositive at baseline. Clonal diversity may have been underestimated, and the donors were mostly white British, with more females than males. Receipt of two AZD1222 doses was followed by a rise in Spike-specific TCR breadth and depth.

Regarding this clone: Antigen unknown.

J gave up 5 bases and V 4 bases, and 7 bases lay outside the gene matches. This CDR3 comprises 15 residues. Germline V gene data show CDR1 as SEHNR and CDR2 as FQNEAQ (reference sequence). The assay was immunoSEQ multiplex PCR, and TCRdb's table has in-frame clones only and misses some. The table records tens of thousands of clones, 70% to 90% of them present only once. The chain is built from TRBV7-9 and TRBJ2-5; 10 bases align to TRBD2. The receptor was derived from an adult who received the AZD1222 COVID-19 vaccine. Sequenced material: peripheral blood, taken 28 days after the second AZD1222 dose. This CDR3 is CASSSASGGEETQYF. The CDR3 region has the DNA TGTGCCAGCAGCTCCGCTAGCGGGGGTGAGGAGACCCAGTACTTC.